Included here is one T cell receptor beta chain sequence, with context. The data were obtained in a study of T-cell memory formation after mild COVID-19. Germline CDR1 reads SGHVS; CDR2 reads FQNEAQ. The CDR3 extends over 13 amino acids. Trimming cost V 5 bases and J 11 bases; bases outside gene matches: 9. Using its own MiXCR run on the 5' RACE reads, TCRdb lists one record per CDR3 protein. The table lists about 290,000 distinct CDR3 sequences, approximately 15% of them singletons, with over 20% in the top ten. Sequenced input: PBMCs or a T cell subset sorted from them (not recorded which). This chain connects TRBV7-8 to TRBJ1-1; 9 bases line up with TRBD1. The receptor's source is a young man who had mild COVID-19 (a few samples of this study predate the infection). Cell type and time point are not known. The CDR3 DNA sequence: TGTGCCAGCAGCCCCCGCCTACAGGGGGCGGCTTTCTTT. Translated, it gives CASSPRLQGAAFF.